The T cell receptor beta chain under discussion was sequenced for a study of blood T cell repertoires in COVID-19. Background on the study: The United States, Italy and Spain were the sources of the acute and convalescent COVID-19 samples. T cells, B-cell-depleted T cells, or PBMCs provided the cDNA or gDNA that served as material.

The table lists this clone with a count of one. With 2 bases removed from V and 0 bases from J, the gap between germline ends came to 14 bases. Germline V gives CDR1 MDHEN, CDR2 SYDVKM. This CDR3 spans 18 amino acids. The repertoire was sequenced with immunoSEQ multiplex PCR; TCRdb's copy has only in-frame clones and lacks some. The profile covers a few hundred thousand clones, with about nine tenths appearing a single time and roughly 7.1% taken by the ten largest. Sequenced material: PBMCs or T cells enriched from blood (not recorded which). The sequence was collected from a young man in a cohort exposed to, infected with or recovered from COVID-19 (not recorded which). This chain joins TRBV28 and TRBJ1-6; TRBD1 might be the D (6 bases). The CDR3 sequence is CASSLGLGASSYNSPLHF. DNA of the CDR3: TGTGCCAGCAGTTTAGGCCTGGGGGCAAGCTCCTATAATTCACCCCTCCACTTT.